This TCR beta chain is drawn from a study of T cell repertoires in cytomegalovirus infection. Study-wide background: Public TCR beta signatures provided an indication of both CMV infection and a matching HLA type.

Study conclusions and caveats: HLA-C-restricted CMV clonotypes gave the most frequent clonotype in two of eight donors.

This CDR3 is built from 14 residues. The V gene's germline CDR1 is SGHNT and CDR2 YENEEA. Trimming removed 5 bases from V and 1 base from J, with 11 bases in between. A remark on this clonotype: Antigen specificity is unknown.

One entry per CDR3 protein, called by TCRdb with MiXCR from the reads. This table holds 100,000 or so distinct CDR3 sequences, 20% to 30% found once. Material: CD8+ T cells from PBMCs. The chain uses TRBV11-3 and TRBJ1-1, with a weak D call TRBD1 (6 bases). The TCR originated in a human donor in good health (CMV status not recorded). Some clones in this sample may be carry-over from other donors' samples. The CDR3 loop reads CASSPLTGNTEAFF. In DNA, the CDR3 is TGTGCCAGCAGCCCGCTGACAGGGAACACTGAAGCTTTCTTT.